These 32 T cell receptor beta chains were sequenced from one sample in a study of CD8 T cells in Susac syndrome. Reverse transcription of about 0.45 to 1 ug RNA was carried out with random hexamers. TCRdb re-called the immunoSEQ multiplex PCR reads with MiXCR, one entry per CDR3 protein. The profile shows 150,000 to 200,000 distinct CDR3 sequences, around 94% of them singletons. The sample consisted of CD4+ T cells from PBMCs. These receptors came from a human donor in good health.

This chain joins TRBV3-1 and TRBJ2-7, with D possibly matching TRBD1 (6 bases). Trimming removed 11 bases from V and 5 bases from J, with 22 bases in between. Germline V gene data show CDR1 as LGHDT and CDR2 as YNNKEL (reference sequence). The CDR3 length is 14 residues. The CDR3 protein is CAAPRIQGCHEQYF. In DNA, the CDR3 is TGTGCCGCGCCAAGGATTCAGGGGTGCCACGAGCAGTACTTC.

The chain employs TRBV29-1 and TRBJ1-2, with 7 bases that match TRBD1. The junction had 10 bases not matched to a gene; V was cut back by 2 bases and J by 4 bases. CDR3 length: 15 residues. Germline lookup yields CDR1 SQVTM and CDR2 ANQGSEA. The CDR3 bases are TGCAGCGTTGAACGCGGAATCGACAGGGCCTATGGCTACACCTTC. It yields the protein CSVERGIDRAYGYTF.

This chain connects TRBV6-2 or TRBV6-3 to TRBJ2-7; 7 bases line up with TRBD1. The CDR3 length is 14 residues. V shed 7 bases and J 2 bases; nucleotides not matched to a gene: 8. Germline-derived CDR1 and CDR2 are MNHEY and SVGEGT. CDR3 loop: CASNRPGQTYEQYF. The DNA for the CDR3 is TGTGCCAGCAACCGACCGGGACAGACCTACGAGCAGTACTTC.

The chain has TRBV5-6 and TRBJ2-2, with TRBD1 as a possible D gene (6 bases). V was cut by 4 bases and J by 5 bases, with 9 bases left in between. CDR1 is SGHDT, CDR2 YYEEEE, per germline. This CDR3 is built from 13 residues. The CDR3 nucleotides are TGTGCCAGCAGCGCCAGGGGAACCGGGGAGCTGTTTTTT. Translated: CASSARGTGELFF.

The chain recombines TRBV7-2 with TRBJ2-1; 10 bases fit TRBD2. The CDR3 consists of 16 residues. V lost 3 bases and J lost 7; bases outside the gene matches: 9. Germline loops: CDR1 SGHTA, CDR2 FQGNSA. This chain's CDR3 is CASSFTRAGGENEQFF. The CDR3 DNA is TGTGCCAGCAGCTTCACCCGAGCGGGGGGGGAGAATGAGCAGTTCTTC. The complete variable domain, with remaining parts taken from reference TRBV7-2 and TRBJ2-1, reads GAGVSQSPSNKVTEKGKDVELRCDPISGHTALYWYRQSLGQGLEFLIYFQGNSAPDKSGLPSDRFSAERTGGSVSTLTIQRTQQEDSAVYLCASSFTRAGGENEQFFGPGTRLTVL.

CDR3 region: CASSQMAGAAYEQYF. DNA of the CDR3: TGCGCCAGCAGCCAGATGGCAGGGGCGGCCTACGAGCAGTACTTC. The chain has TRBV4-3 and TRBJ2-7; perhaps TRBD1 as D (6 bases). The V gene's germline CDR1 is LGHNA and CDR2 YSLEER. V was cut by 3 bases and J by 2 bases, with 14 bases left in between. The CDR3 consists of 15 residues.

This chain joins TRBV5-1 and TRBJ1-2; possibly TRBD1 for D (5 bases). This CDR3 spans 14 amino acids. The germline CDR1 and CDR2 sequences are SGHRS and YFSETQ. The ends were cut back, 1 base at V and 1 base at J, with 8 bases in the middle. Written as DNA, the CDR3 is TGCGCCAGCAGCTTGTCTGGGGGTAACTATGGCTACACCTTC. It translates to CASSLSGGNYGYTF.

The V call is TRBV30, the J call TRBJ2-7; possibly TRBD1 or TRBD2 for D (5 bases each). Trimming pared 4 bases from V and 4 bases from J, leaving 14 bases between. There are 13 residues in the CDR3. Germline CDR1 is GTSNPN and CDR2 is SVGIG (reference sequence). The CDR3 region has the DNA TGTGCCTGGAAGAGGGGATCGAAATACGAGCAGTACTTC. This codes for CAWKRGSKYEQYF.

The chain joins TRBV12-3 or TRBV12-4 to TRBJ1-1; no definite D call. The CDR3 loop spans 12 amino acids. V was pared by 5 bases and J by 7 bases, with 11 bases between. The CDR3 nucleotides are TGTGCCAGCAGTGTCGGCATGGGTGAAGCTTTCTTT. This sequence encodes CASSVGMGEAFF.

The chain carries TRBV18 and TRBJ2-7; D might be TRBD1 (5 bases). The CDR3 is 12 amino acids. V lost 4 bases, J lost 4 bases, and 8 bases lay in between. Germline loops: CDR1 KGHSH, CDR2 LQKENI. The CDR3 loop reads CASSRAGYEQYF. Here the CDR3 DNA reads TGTGCCAGCTCACGGGCAGGGTACGAGCAGTACTTC.

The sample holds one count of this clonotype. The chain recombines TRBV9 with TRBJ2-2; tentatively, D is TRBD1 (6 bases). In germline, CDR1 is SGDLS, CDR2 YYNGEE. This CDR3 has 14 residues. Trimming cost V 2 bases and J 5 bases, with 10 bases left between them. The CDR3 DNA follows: TGTGCCAGCAGCGTTCACAGGGAGACCGGGGAGCTGTTTTTT. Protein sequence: CASSVHRETGELFF.

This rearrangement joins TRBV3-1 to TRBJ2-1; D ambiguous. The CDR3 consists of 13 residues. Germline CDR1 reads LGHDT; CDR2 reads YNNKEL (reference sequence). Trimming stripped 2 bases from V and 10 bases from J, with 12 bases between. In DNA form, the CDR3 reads TGTGCCAGCAGCCAAATTTCCAGTGGAGAGCAGTTCTTC. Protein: CASSQISSGEQFF.

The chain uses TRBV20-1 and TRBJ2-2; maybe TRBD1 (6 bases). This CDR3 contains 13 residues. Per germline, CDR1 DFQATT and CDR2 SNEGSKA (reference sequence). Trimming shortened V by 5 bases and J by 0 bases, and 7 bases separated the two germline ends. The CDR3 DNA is TGCAGTGCTGGACAGACGAACACCGGGGAGCTGTTTTTT. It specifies CSAGQTNTGELFF.

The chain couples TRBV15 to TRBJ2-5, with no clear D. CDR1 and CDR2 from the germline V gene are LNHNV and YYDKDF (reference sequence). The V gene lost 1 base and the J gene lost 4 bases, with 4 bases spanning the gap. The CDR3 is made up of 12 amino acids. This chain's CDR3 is CATSRALETQYF. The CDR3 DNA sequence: TGTGCCACCAGCAGAGCCTTAGAGACCCAGTACTTC.

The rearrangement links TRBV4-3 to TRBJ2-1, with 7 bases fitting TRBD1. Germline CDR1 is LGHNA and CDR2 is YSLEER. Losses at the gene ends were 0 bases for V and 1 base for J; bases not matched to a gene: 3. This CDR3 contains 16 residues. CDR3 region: CASSQEWGQSYNEQFF. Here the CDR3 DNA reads TGCGCCAGCAGCCAAGAGTGGGGACAGTCCTACAATGAGCAGTTCTTC.

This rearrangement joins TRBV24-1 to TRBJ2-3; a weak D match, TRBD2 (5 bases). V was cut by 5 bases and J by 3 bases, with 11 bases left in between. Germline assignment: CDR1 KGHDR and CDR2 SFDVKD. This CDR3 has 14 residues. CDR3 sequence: CATSAAGGTDTQYF. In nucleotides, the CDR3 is TGTGCCACCAGTGCGGCAGGAGGTACAGATACGCAGTATTTT.

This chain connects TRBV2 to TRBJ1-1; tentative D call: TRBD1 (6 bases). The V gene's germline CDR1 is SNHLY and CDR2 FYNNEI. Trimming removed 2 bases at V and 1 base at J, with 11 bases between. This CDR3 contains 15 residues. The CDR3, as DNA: TGTGCCAGCAGTGAACAGGGGCTGGGGAACACTGAAGCTTTCTTT. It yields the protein CASSEQGLGNTEAFF.

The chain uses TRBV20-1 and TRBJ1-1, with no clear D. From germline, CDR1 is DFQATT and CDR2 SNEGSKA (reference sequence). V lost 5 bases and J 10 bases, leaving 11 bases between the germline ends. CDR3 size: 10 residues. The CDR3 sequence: CSAGKVRAFF. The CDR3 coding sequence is TGCAGTGCTGGAAAGGTTCGAGCTTTCTTT.

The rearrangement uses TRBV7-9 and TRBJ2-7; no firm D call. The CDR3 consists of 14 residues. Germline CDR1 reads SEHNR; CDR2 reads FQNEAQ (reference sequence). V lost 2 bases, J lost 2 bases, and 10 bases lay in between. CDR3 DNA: TGTGCCAGCAGCTTAATGGGTCGGACCTACGAGCAGTACTTC. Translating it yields CASSLMGRTYEQYF.

CDR3 protein: CAWSPGRLYTF. The CDR3, as DNA: TGTGCCTGGAGTCCGGGGCGCCTGTACACCTTC. The chain links TRBV30 to TRBJ1-2; TRBD1 is a possible D gene (5 bases). Germline CDR1 GTSNPN, CDR2 SVGIG (reference sequence). CDR3 length: 11 residues. The V gene lost 2 bases and the J gene lost 11 bases, with 12 bases spanning the gap.

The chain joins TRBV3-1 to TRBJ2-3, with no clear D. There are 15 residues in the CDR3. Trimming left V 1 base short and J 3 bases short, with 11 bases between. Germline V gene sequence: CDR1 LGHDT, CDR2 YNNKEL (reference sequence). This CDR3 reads CASSQVLLGTDTQYF. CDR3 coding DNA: TGTGCCAGCAGCCAAGTGCTGTTGGGAACAGATACGCAGTATTTT.

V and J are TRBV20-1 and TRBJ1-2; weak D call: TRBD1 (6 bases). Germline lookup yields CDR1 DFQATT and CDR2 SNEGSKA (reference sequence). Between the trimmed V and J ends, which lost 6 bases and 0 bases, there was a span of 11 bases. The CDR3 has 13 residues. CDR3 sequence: CSAPGVSNYGYTF. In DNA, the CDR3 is TGCAGTGCCCCAGGGGTCTCTAACTATGGCTACACCTTC.

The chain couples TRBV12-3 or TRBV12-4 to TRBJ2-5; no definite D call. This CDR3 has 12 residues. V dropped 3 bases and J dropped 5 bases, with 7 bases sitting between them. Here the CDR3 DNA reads TGTGCCAGCAGTTTTGGGTGGGAGACCCAGTACTTC. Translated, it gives CASSFGWETQYF.

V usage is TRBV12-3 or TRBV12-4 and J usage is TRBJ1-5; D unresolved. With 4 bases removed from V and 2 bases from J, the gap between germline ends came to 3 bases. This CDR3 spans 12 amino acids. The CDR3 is CASSSRNQPQHF. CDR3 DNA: TGTGCCAGCAGTTCCCGCAATCAGCCCCAGCATTTT.

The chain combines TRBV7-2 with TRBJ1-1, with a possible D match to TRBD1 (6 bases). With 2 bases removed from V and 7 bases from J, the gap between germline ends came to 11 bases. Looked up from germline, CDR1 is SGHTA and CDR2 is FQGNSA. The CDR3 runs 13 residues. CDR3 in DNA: TGTGCCAGCAGCTTACGGGGGCCGAGTGAAGCTTTCTTT. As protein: CASSLRGPSEAFF.

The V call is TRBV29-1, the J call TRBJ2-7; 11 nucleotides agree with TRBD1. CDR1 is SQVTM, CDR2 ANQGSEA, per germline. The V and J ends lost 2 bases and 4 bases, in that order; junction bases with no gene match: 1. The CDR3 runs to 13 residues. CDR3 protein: CSVERDRGYEQYF. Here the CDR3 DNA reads TGCAGCGTTGAACGGGACAGGGGGTACGAGCAGTACTTC.

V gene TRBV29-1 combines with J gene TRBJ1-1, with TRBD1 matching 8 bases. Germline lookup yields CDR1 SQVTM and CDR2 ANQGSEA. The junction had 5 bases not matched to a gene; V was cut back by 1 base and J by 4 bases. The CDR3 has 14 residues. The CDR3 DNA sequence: TGCAGCGTTGAAGGGAAGACAGGGGTCACTGAAGCTTTCTTT. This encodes CSVEGKTGVTEAFF.

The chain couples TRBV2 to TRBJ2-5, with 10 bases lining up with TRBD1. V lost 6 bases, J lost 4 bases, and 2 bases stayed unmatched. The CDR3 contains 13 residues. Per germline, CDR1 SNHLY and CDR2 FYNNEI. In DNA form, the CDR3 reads TGTGCCAGCAGCGGACAGGGGGGAGAGACCCAGTACTTC. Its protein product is CASSGQGGETQYF.

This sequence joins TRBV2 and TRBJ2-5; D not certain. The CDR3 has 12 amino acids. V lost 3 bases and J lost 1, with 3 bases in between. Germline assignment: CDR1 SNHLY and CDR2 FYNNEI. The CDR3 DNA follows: TGTGCCAGCAGTGAGTTCCAAGAGACCCAGTACTTC. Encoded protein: CASSEFQETQYF.

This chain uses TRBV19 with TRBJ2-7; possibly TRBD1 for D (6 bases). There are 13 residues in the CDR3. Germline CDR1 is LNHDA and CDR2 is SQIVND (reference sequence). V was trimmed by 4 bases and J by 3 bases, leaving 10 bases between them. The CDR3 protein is CASSSNRVYEQYF. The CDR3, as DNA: TGTGCCAGTAGTAGTAACAGGGTCTACGAGCAGTACTTC. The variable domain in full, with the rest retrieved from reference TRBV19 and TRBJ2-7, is DGGITQSPKYLFRKEGQNVTLSCEQNLNHDAMYWYRQDPGQGLRLIYYSQIVNDFQKGDIAEGYSVSREKKESFPLTVTSAQKNPTAFYLCASSSNRVYEQYFGPGTRLTVT.

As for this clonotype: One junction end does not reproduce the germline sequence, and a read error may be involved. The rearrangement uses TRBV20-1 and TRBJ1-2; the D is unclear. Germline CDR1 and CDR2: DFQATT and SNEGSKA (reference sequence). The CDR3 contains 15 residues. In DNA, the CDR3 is TGCAGTGCTAGAGATCTAGGTACGGGGAACTTTGGCTACACCTTC. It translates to CSARDLGTGNFGYTF.

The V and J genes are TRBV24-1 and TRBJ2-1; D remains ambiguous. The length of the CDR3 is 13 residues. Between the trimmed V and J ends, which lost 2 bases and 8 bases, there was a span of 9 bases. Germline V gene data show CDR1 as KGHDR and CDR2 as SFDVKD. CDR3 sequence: CATSDWGADEQFF. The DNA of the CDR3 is TGTGCCACCAGTGATTGGGGTGCGGATGAGCAGTTCTTC.